The rows below give T cell receptor beta chains drawn from one sample of a study of T cell clonotyping in hematopoietic cell transplantation. Assay: immunoSEQ multiplex PCR; the TCRdb copy retains only in-frame clones and omits some. The repertoire has more than 15,000 clones, 90% of them found once; the top ten carry approximately 3%. The sequenced material came from peripheral blood mononuclear cells. The receptors stem from a man aged 50 to 59 in good health. Some clones in this sample may be carry-over from other donors' samples. The CDR3 runs from the conserved cysteine through the conserved F or W. The D gene is left open where the match is weak. Size is stated for part of the rows, as once, few or many counts, or as a class when the clone is expanded.

v_call: TRBV19; d_call: .; clone_size: .; j_call: TRBJ1-6; cdr3_nt: TGTGCCAGTAGTACATCAGGGTTCTCACCCCTCCACTTT; cdr3_aa: CASSTSGFSPLHF
v_call: TRBV4-3; d_call: .; clone_size: few; j_call: TRBJ1-1; cdr3_nt: TGCGCCAGCAGCCAAGATTGGGGCAGTCCTGAAGCTTTCTTT; cdr3_aa: CASSQDWGSPEAFF
v_call: TRBV5-4; d_call: .; clone_size: .; j_call: TRBJ2-7; cdr3_nt: TGTGCCAGCAGCTCTGGGACGGCCTACGAGCAGTACTTC; cdr3_aa: CASSSGTAYEQYF
v_call: TRBV28; d_call: TRBD2; clone_size: .; j_call: TRBJ2-5; cdr3_nt: TGTGCCAGCAGTTTAAATAGCGGGGGGGCCGGAGAGACCCAGTACTTC; cdr3_aa: CASSLNSGGAGETQYF
v_call: TRBV6-5; d_call: .; clone_size: .; j_call: TRBJ1-4; cdr3_nt: TGTGCCAGCAGCCCCTCGAAAGCTAATGAAAAACTGTTTTTT; cdr3_aa: CASSPSKANEKLFF
v_call: TRBV7-2; d_call: TRBD2; clone_size: .; j_call: TRBJ2-5; cdr3_nt: TGTGCCTCCCATACACGGCGGGGGGTAGGGACCCAGTACTTC; cdr3_aa: CASHTRRGVGTQYF
v_call: TRBV30; d_call: .; clone_size: .; j_call: TRBJ2-7; cdr3_nt: TGTGCCTGGAGTGTAAAGACCCTCTACGAGCAGTACTTC; cdr3_aa: CAWSVKTLYEQYF
v_call: TRBV6-5; d_call: TRBD1; clone_size: .; j_call: TRBJ1-1; cdr3_nt: TGTGCCAGCAGTTCCGACAGGGGGCACACTGAAGCTTTCTTT; cdr3_aa: CASSSDRGHTEAFF
v_call: TRBV25-1; d_call: .; clone_size: few; j_call: TRBJ1-5; cdr3_nt: TGTGCCAGCAGTGAGGGCACAGGGAATCAGCCCCAGCATTTT; cdr3_aa: CASSEGTGNQPQHF
v_call: TRBV11-3; d_call: .; clone_size: few; j_call: TRBJ1-2; cdr3_nt: TGTGCCAGCAGCCCCTCGGGGGGCTGGGAAGGCTACACCTTC; cdr3_aa: CASSPSGGWEGYTF
v_call: TRBV7-3; d_call: .; clone_size: once; j_call: TRBJ2-3; cdr3_nt: TGTGCCAGCAGCTTATATTCAAGGGATACGCAGTATTTT; cdr3_aa: CASSLYSRDTQYF
v_call: TRBV10-2; d_call: .; clone_size: .; j_call: TRBJ1-5; cdr3_nt: TGCGCCAGCAGTGAGATTAAGAGGGATCAGCCCCAGCATTTT; cdr3_aa: CASSEIKRDQPQHF
v_call: TRBV29-1; d_call: TRBD2; clone_size: .; j_call: TRBJ2-3; cdr3_nt: TGCAGCTCCAGCCCAAGCACTAGCGGGGGAACAGATACGCAGTATTTT; cdr3_aa: CSSSPSTSGGTDTQYF
v_call: TRBV4-2; d_call: TRBD1; clone_size: .; j_call: TRBJ1-5; cdr3_nt: TGTGCCAGCAGCCAAGAGGTGACAGGGAGTGGTCAGCCCCAGCATTTT; cdr3_aa: CASSQEVTGSGQPQHF
v_call: TRBV29-1; d_call: .; clone_size: .; j_call: TRBJ2-1; cdr3_nt: TGCAGCCCCCGGCACGGGAACAATGAGCAGTTCTTC; cdr3_aa: CSPRHGNNEQFF
v_call: TRBV2; d_call: TRBD1; clone_size: .; j_call: TRBJ2-7; cdr3_nt: TGTGCCAGCACTCGGGACAGGGGCTACGAGCAGTACTTC; cdr3_aa: CASTRDRGYEQYF
v_call: TRBV7-2; d_call: .; clone_size: .; j_call: TRBJ2-5; cdr3_nt: TGTGCCAGCAGCTTCTCCAGTCTAGAGACCCAGTACTTC; cdr3_aa: CASSFSSLETQYF
v_call: TRBV29-1; d_call: TRBD1; clone_size: few; j_call: TRBJ2-5; cdr3_nt: TGCAGCGTTGAATGGGACAGGGGTCCATGGGAGACCCAGTACTTC; cdr3_aa: CSVEWDRGPWETQYF
v_call: TRBV7-3; d_call: .; clone_size: once; j_call: TRBJ2-7; cdr3_nt: TGTGCCAGCAGCTTAGGAGGCGGCACCCCCTACGAGCAGTACTTC; cdr3_aa: CASSLGGGTPYEQYF
v_call: TRBV7-2; d_call: TRBD1; clone_size: .; j_call: TRBJ2-5; cdr3_nt: TGTGCCAGCAGCCGAACAGGGGGCGGTGAGACCCAGTACTTC; cdr3_aa: CASSRTGGGETQYF
v_call: TRBV25-1; d_call: .; clone_size: once; j_call: TRBJ1-3; cdr3_nt: TGTGCCAGCAGTGAATTCGGGCGCGCTGGTAAAGACACCATATATTTT; cdr3_aa: CASSEFGRAGKDTIYF
v_call: TRBV6-5; d_call: TRBD1; clone_size: .; j_call: TRBJ2-5; cdr3_nt: TGTGCCAGCAGGCCCGGGACAGGGCCCGGGCGGACCCAGTACTTC; cdr3_aa: CASRPGTGPGRTQYF
v_call: TRBV5-1; d_call: TRBD1; clone_size: .; j_call: TRBJ1-5; cdr3_nt: TGCGCCAGCAGCCCAGGGGGCGGAGAATATCAGCCCCAGCATTTT; cdr3_aa: CASSPGGGEYQPQHF
v_call: TRBV30; d_call: .; clone_size: .; j_call: TRBJ1-1; cdr3_nt: TGTGCCTGGAGTTGGGACCCCCCTGAAGCTTTCTTT; cdr3_aa: CAWSWDPPEAFF
v_call: TRBV7-2; d_call: .; clone_size: .; j_call: TRBJ2-5; cdr3_nt: TGTGCCAGCAGCCGAAGGGCCTCGGAAGAGACCCAGTACTTC; cdr3_aa: CASSRRASEETQYF
v_call: TRBV9; d_call: .; clone_size: .; j_call: TRBJ1-2; cdr3_nt: TGTGCCAGCAGCCCGAGGAGTCCGACGGACAACTATGGCTACACCTTC; cdr3_aa: CASSPRSPTDNYGYTF
v_call: TRBV2; d_call: .; clone_size: .; j_call: TRBJ2-3; cdr3_nt: TGTGCCAGCACCACAAGGAGGGGGGAGACGCAGTATTTT; cdr3_aa: CASTTRRGETQYF
v_call: TRBV5-4; d_call: .; clone_size: .; j_call: TRBJ2-7; cdr3_nt: TGTGCCAGCAGCTTGGGACCGGACAGTGGCTCCTACGAGCAGTACTTC; cdr3_aa: CASSLGPDSGSYEQYF
v_call: TRBV30; d_call: .; clone_size: .; j_call: TRBJ1-2; cdr3_nt: TGTGCGTGGGTTTGGGGCTATGGCTACACCTTC; cdr3_aa: CAWVWGYGYTF
v_call: TRBV28; d_call: .; clone_size: .; j_call: TRBJ1-5; cdr3_nt: TGTGCCAGCACCCGAGGTGGAGGGGAGTTTCAGCCCCAGCATTTT; cdr3_aa: CASTRGGGEFQPQHF
v_call: TRBV7-9; d_call: TRBD1; clone_size: once; j_call: TRBJ2-5; cdr3_nt: TGTGCCGCCGGGACAGGGGGTAGTGAGACCCAGTACTTC; cdr3_aa: CAAGTGGSETQYF
v_call: TRBV10-3; d_call: .; clone_size: .; j_call: TRBJ1-2; cdr3_nt: TGTGCCATCACGTGGGAATTTTCCTATGGCTACACCTTC; cdr3_aa: CAITWEFSYGYTF
v_call: TRBV27; d_call: TRBD1; clone_size: .; j_call: TRBJ1-2; cdr3_nt: TGTGCCAGCAGATTACAGGGGGCAGGAGCTAACTATGGCTACACCTTC; cdr3_aa: CASRLQGAGANYGYTF
v_call: TRBV6-1; d_call: .; clone_size: .; j_call: TRBJ1-1; cdr3_nt: TGTGCCAGCAGTGATGTAGGGCATGGGGCTTTCTTT; cdr3_aa: CASSDVGHGAFF
v_call: TRBV5-1; d_call: .; clone_size: once; j_call: TRBJ2-7; cdr3_nt: TGCGCCAGCAGCTTGGGGTCCTCCTACGAGCAGTACTTC; cdr3_aa: CASSLGSSYEQYF
v_call: TRBV7-2; d_call: TRBD1; clone_size: .; j_call: TRBJ1-3; cdr3_nt: TGTGCCAGCAGCTCCTTACCGGGACAGGGAGGTCACACCATATATTTT; cdr3_aa: CASSSLPGQGGHTIYF
v_call: TRBV5-1; d_call: TRBD1; clone_size: .; j_call: TRBJ1-5; cdr3_nt: TGCGCCAGCAGCTTGGAGGGGGCCGGCAATCAGCCCCAGCATTTT; cdr3_aa: CASSLEGAGNQPQHF
v_call: TRBV7-8; d_call: .; clone_size: .; j_call: TRBJ2-3; cdr3_nt: TGTGCCAGCAGCCCGATATTGGGTGTGGATTCTAGCACAGATACGCAGTATTTT; cdr3_aa: CASSPILGVDSSTDTQYF
v_call: TRBV5-6; d_call: .; clone_size: .; j_call: TRBJ2-7; cdr3_nt: TGTGCCAGCAGCTTGGGGCCGGGGGCAGGGTACGAGCAGTACTTC; cdr3_aa: CASSLGPGAGYEQYF
v_call: TRBV28; d_call: .; clone_size: .; j_call: TRBJ2-7; cdr3_nt: TGTGCCAGCAGTTTTCCTAATATCTACGAGCAGTACTTC; cdr3_aa: CASSFPNIYEQYF
v_call: TRBV23-1; d_call: .; clone_size: .; j_call: TRBJ2-7; cdr3_nt: TGCGCCAGCAGTCAATTTCGCGGTACCTACGAGCAGTACTTC; cdr3_aa: CASSQFRGTYEQYF
v_call: TRBV5-6; d_call: TRBD1; clone_size: .; j_call: TRBJ2-3; cdr3_nt: TGTGCCAGCAGCTTACAGGGGGCGGGCACAGATACGCAGTATTTT; cdr3_aa: CASSLQGAGTDTQYF
v_call: TRBV30; d_call: .; clone_size: .; j_call: TRBJ1-2; cdr3_nt: TGTGCCTGGAGTGCCCGGGGGCAGTATGGCTACACCTTC; cdr3_aa: CAWSARGQYGYTF
v_call: TRBV11-1; d_call: TRBD2; clone_size: .; j_call: TRBJ2-7; cdr3_nt: TGTGCCAGCAGCTCGACCGGGAGGGAGAGCGAGCAGTACTTC; cdr3_aa: CASSSTGRESEQYF
v_call: TRBV11-2; d_call: TRBD1; clone_size: .; j_call: TRBJ1-6; cdr3_nt: TGTGCCAGCAGCCCAACAGGGGTGGGCTCACCCCTCCACTTT; cdr3_aa: CASSPTGVGSPLHF
v_call: TRBV6-5; d_call: .; clone_size: .; j_call: TRBJ2-7; cdr3_nt: TGTGCCAGCAGTACTCGTTTCGAGCAGTACTTC; cdr3_aa: CASSTRFEQYF
v_call: TRBV6-1; d_call: TRBD1; clone_size: .; j_call: TRBJ2-5; cdr3_nt: TGTGCCAGCAGTGAAGTCGATGGGTCAGGGGGAGAGACCCAGTACTTC; cdr3_aa: CASSEVDGSGGETQYF
v_call: TRBV6-5; d_call: .; clone_size: .; j_call: TRBJ1-2; cdr3_nt: TGTGCCAGCAGTTACTCGAAAGGGCATAGCTACACCTTC; cdr3_aa: CASSYSKGHSYTF
v_call: TRBV2; d_call: TRBD1; clone_size: .; j_call: TRBJ2-7; cdr3_nt: TGTGCCAGCAGCCTGACAGGGTTTACCTACGAGCAGTACTTC; cdr3_aa: CASSLTGFTYEQYF
v_call: TRBV2; d_call: .; clone_size: .; j_call: TRBJ1-6; cdr3_nt: TGTGCCAGCTCCCCCGTCTTGTCTAATTCACCCCTCCACTTT; cdr3_aa: CASSPVLSNSPLHF
v_call: TRBV29-1; d_call: .; clone_size: .; j_call: TRBJ2-5; cdr3_nt: TGCAGCGTCGCCGGAACGAGGCAAGAGACCCAGTACTTC; cdr3_aa: CSVAGTRQETQYF
v_call: TRBV11-3; d_call: .; clone_size: .; j_call: TRBJ1-6; cdr3_nt: TGTGCCAGCAGCTTAGAAACGGGTGGTAATTCACCCCTCCACTTT; cdr3_aa: CASSLETGGNSPLHF
v_call: TRBV6-6; d_call: .; clone_size: .; j_call: TRBJ1-3; cdr3_nt: TGTGCCAGCAGCCCTCCTTTCGGGTCCGGAAACACCATATATTTT; cdr3_aa: CASSPPFGSGNTIYF
v_call: TRBV10-3; d_call: .; clone_size: .; j_call: TRBJ1-1; cdr3_nt: TGTGCCATCAGTGGGCAGTATCGCACTATGAACACTGAAGCTTTCTTT; cdr3_aa: CAISGQYRTMNTEAFF
v_call: TRBV25-1; d_call: .; clone_size: .; j_call: TRBJ1-3; cdr3_nt: TGTGCCAGCAGTGAAGGAACCCTCTCTGGAAACACCATATATTTT; cdr3_aa: CASSEGTLSGNTIYF
v_call: TRBV2; d_call: TRBD1; clone_size: .; j_call: TRBJ2-7; cdr3_nt: TGTGCCAGCAGCGCCGACAGGGGGTCGGACCACGAGCAGTACTTC; cdr3_aa: CASSADRGSDHEQYF
v_call: TRBV6-5; d_call: TRBD1; clone_size: .; j_call: TRBJ1-1; cdr3_nt: TGTGCCAGCAATAACCGGGACAGGGGAACTGAAGCTTTCTTT; cdr3_aa: CASNNRDRGTEAFF
v_call: TRBV7-2; d_call: .; clone_size: .; j_call: TRBJ2-7; cdr3_nt: TGTGCCAGCAGCTTAGGGCCGGGGAGCTCCTACGAGCAGTACTTC; cdr3_aa: CASSLGPGSSYEQYF
v_call: TRBV2; d_call: .; clone_size: .; j_call: TRBJ1-2; cdr3_nt: TGTGCCAGCAGTGAACTGACGTCCACCTTC; cdr3_aa: CASSELTSTF
v_call: TRBV14; d_call: TRBD1; clone_size: .; j_call: TRBJ1-5; cdr3_nt: TGTGCCAGCAGAATACGGACAGGGGGCAATCAGCCCCAGCATTTT; cdr3_aa: CASRIRTGGNQPQHF